This T cell receptor beta chain was found in a study of immune cell composition in non-small cell lung cancer. Study information: Tumours were mainly lung adenocarcinoma or squamous cell carcinoma. Study-wide points: Tumour TCR-beta clonality showed no significant link to smoking pack-years. Squamous carcinomas (roughly 80%) more often had tumour-associated clones >0.5% than adenocarcinomas (around 35%). Lung squamous cell carcinoma tumours had significantly higher top 10 clone scores and productive clonality than lung adenocarcinoma.

Concerning this clone itself: Its antigen is still unknown.

Method: immunoSEQ multiplex PCR; TCRdb's copy keeps in-frame clones and lacks some. This table holds 14,000 or so clones, approximately 81% found once. This CDR3 is built from 16 residues. In germline, CDR1 is SGHAT, CDR2 FQNNGV. V was trimmed by 0 bases and J by 5 bases, leaving 15 bases between them. This chain connects TRBV11-2 to TRBJ2-3; D uncertain. This TCR derives from a human donor with non-small cell lung cancer. The sample comprised lung tumor tissue. The CDR3 loop is CASSLDLDPGIDTQYF. For the CDR3, the DNA is TGTGCCAGCAGCTTAGATCTTGATCCCGGAATAGATACGCAGTATTTT.